This note documents a single T cell receptor (beta chain) sequence. The data were taken from a study of control samples from healthy donors and cancer patients. The CDR3 contains 12 residues. V was shortened by 1 base and J by 4 bases, with 4 bases between the two germline ends. Profiled with immunoSEQ multiplex PCR; TCRdb holds only in-frame clones, not every one. The sample includes some 65,000 clones, approximately 80% of them seen just once. The sample taken for sequencing was PBMCs. The source is a woman aged 45-65 years with lung cancer. The chain recombines TRBV12-3 or TRBV12-4 with TRBJ1-2, with D unresolved. The CDR3 DNA is TGTGCCAGCAGTTTAGGTGCCTATGGCTACACCTTC. Translated: CASSLGAYGYTF.